This T cell receptor beta chain was captured in a study of T cell repertoires in cytomegalovirus infection. The study, taken as a whole, reports: CMV-specific HLA-C-restricted TCR beta clonotypes dominated the ex vivo response.

TCRdb re-analysed the reads in MiXCR, keeping a single row per CDR3 protein. The sample includes 550,000 to 850,000 distinct CDR3 sequences, around 35% of them seen just once. On this clonotype: Its antigen is not known.

This clonotype was obtained from a human donor in good health (CMV status not recorded). Some clones in this sample may be carry-over from other donors' samples. The source was cultured PBMCs, collected from culture after CMV antigen stimulation.

The CDR3 sequence is CASSRGKGTAGVEAFF. The CDR3 DNA is TGTGCCAGCAGCCGTGGTAAGGGGACAGCTGGCGTTGAAGCTTTCTTT. The gene calls are TRBV12-3 or TRBV12-4 and TRBJ1-1; the match to TRBD1 covers 7 bases. The CDR3 totals 16 residues. V was pared by 6 bases and J by 7 bases, with 17 bases of the junction left unmatched.